Listed here are 9 T cell receptor beta chains from one sample, sequenced in a study of cytomegalovirus exposure and HLA in healthy donors. Primers for the PCR totalled 60 Vbeta and 13 Jbeta. Some clones are missing from TCRdb's copy, which holds only in-frame ones; the method was immunoSEQ multiplex PCR. Of about 160,000 clones listed, about three quarters are singletons. Sequences were obtained from PBMCs. These receptors were taken from a woman aged 25 to 39 in good health and CMV-seronegative.

This sequence joins TRBV28 and TRBJ2-7; 7 bases align to TRBD1. V dropped 3 bases and J dropped 2; count of bases not matched to a gene: 4. Germline CDR1 and CDR2: MDHEN and SYDVKM. CDR3 length: 14 residues. The CDR3 region is CASSFLGGTYEQYF. The CDR3 DNA reads TGTGCCAGCAGTTTTCTAGGGGGCACCTACGAGCAGTACTTC. Full variable domain (remainder filled in from reference TRBV28 and TRBJ2-7): DVKVTQSSRYLVKRTGEKVFLECVQDMDHENMFWYRQDPGLGLRLIYFSYDVKMKEKGDIPEGYSVSREKKERFSLILESASTNQTSMYLCASSFLGGTYEQYFGPGTRLTVT.

The chain couples TRBV27 to TRBJ1-1; TRBD1 agrees at 8 bases. V shed 5 bases and J 6 bases; nucleotides not matched to a gene: 14. The V gene's germline CDR1 is MNHEY and CDR2 SMNVEV (reference sequence). The CDR3 runs to 16 residues. Written as DNA, the CDR3 is TGTGCCAGCAGTCCAAGGGCAGGGGGCTTGGGGGCTGAAGCTTTCTTT. Translated: CASSPRAGGLGAEAFF.

The rearrangement uses TRBV7-6 and TRBJ2-3; D is unclear. This CDR3 is built from 14 residues. V gave up 4 bases and J gave up 1 base, with 9 bases separating them. CDR1 is SGHVS, CDR2 FNYEAQ, per germline. CDR3 nucleotide sequence: TGTGCCAGCAGCTCGGTACGGGGCACAGATACGCAGTATTTT. This codes for CASSSVRGTDTQYF.

Of note for this clone: The sample contains more than one DNA sequence encoding this CDR3. The J gene is TRBJ2-7, the V gene TRBV7-2, with 13 positions matching TRBD2. After removal of 8 bases from V and 8 bases from J, the junction contained 6 bases not matched to a gene. Germline V gene lookup returns CDR1 SGHTA and CDR2 FQGNSA. The CDR3 runs 13 residues. CDR3 nucleotides: TGTGCCAGCGCGGGGACTAGCGGGACACAGCAGTACTTC. Its translation: CASAGTSGTQQYF. Looking up the rest from reference TRBV7-2 and TRBJ2-7 gives the full variable domain: GAGVSQSPSNKVTEKGKDVELRCDPISGHTALYWYRQSLGQGLEFLIYFQGNSAPDKSGLPSDRFSAERTGGSVSTLTIQRTQQEDSAVYLCASAGTSGTQQYFGPGTRLTVT.

This chain joins TRBV7-6 and TRBJ2-3, with 12 nucleotides matching TRBD2. After removal of 4 bases from V and 5 bases from J, the junction contained 4 bases not matched to a gene. Germline V gene data show CDR1 as SGHVS and CDR2 as FNYEAQ. CDR3 length: 15 amino acids. The chain's CDR3 is CASSSTSGRKDTQYF. DNA for the CDR3: TGTGCCAGCAGCTCGACTAGCGGGAGAAAAGATACGCAGTATTTT.

The rearrangement links TRBV5-4 to TRBJ2-7, with 8 bases matching TRBD2. In germline, CDR1 is SGHNT, CDR2 YYREEE (reference sequence). There are 13 residues in the CDR3. The V gene end was trimmed by 9 bases and the J gene end by 2 bases; junction bases not matched to a gene: 7. The CDR3 DNA follows: TGTGCCACCGGGGGTAGCGGGGCCTACGAGCAGTACTTC. Translation: CATGGSGAYEQYF.

V gene TRBV7-9 combines with J gene TRBJ2-1, with 7 nucleotides matching TRBD1. The CDR3 is 16 residues long. Germline CDR1 reads SEHNR; CDR2 reads FQNEAQ (reference sequence). V trimming: 5 bases; J trimming: 5 bases; junction bases outside the gene matches: 12. CDR3 in DNA: TGTGCCAGCAGCCACCGCAGGGGGAGCCTCAACAATGAGCAGTTCTTC. Protein product: CASSHRRGSLNNEQFF.

In this sample, this clone turned up a few times. The CDR3 nucleotides are TGTGCCAGCAGCCAAGATTGGACAGGGCTCAATTCACCCCTCCACTTT. Translation gives CASSQDWTGLNSPLHF. The chain has TRBV14 and TRBJ1-6; 8 bases match TRBD1. The V and J ends lost 0 bases and 7 bases, in that order; junction bases with no gene match: 5. Germline CDR1 and CDR2: SGHDN and FVKESK. CDR3 length: 16 amino acids.

This clone showed up just a few times. This chain uses TRBV2 with TRBJ1-4, with D hard to call. This CDR3 contains 11 residues. Per the germline V gene, CDR1 is SNHLY and CDR2 is FYNNEI. V lost 8 bases and J 7 bases, leaving 8 bases between the germline ends. The CDR3 region is CASLEGEKLFF. The CDR3 DNA follows: TGTGCCAGCCTGGAGGGTGAAAAACTGTTTTTT. The variable domain in full, completed from reference TRBV2 and TRBJ1-4, reads EPEVTQTPSHQVTQMGQEVILRCVPISNHLYFYWYRQILGQKVEFLVSFYNNEISEKSEIFDDQFSVERPDGSNFTLKIRSTKLEDSAMYFCASLEGEKLFFGSGTQLSVL.